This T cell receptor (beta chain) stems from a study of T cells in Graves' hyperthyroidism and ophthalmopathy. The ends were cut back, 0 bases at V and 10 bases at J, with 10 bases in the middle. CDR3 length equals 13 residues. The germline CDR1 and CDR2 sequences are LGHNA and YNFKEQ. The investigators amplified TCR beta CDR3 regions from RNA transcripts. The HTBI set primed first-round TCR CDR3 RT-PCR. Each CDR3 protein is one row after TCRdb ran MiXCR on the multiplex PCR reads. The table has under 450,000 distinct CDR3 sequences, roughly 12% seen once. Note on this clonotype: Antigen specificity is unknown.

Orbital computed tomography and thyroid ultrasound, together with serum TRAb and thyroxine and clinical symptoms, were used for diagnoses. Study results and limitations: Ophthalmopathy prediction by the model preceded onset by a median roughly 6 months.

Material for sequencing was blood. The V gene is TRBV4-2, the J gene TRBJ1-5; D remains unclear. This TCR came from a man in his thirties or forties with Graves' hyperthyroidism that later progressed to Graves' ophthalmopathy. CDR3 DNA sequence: TGTGCCAGCAGCCAAGACCCCAGTTTACCCCAGCATTTT. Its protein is CASSQDPSLPQHF.